This T cell receptor beta chain comes out of a study of blood T cell repertoires in COVID-19. Sequencing was performed with immunoSEQ multiplex PCR; in TCRdb, only in-frame clones are kept and a portion is missing. Of fewer than 200,000 clones in the sample, 82% were seen once. The table lists this clone with a few counts. The germline gives CDR1 KGHSH, CDR2 LQKENI. CDR3 length: 17 amino acids. V dropped 9 bases and J dropped 0; count of bases not matched to a gene: 9. This receptor was identified in a woman aged 55-70 years with COVID-19, enrolled during active disease. V and J are TRBV18 and TRBJ1-6; the match to TRBD1 covers 9 bases. The sequencing sample was made of peripheral blood. The DNA for the CDR3 is TGTGCCAGTCATGACGGGACAGGGAGCTCCTATAATTCACCCCTCCACTTT. As protein: CASHDGTGSSYNSPLHF. Together with reference TRBV18 and TRBJ1-6, the CDR3 gives the full variable domain: NAGVMQNPRHLVRRRGQEARLRCSPMKGHSHVYWYRQLPEEGLKFMVYLQKENIIDESGMPKERFSAEFPKEGPSILRIQQVVRGDSAAYFCASHDGTGSSYNSPLHFGNGTRLTVT.